These 2 T cell receptor beta chains came from one sample sequenced in a study of identical twins. TCRdb re-derived calls from the 5' RACE reads in MiXCR, one entry per CDR3 protein. The sample carries about 500,000 distinct CDR3 sequences, roughly an eighth recorded once. The same specimen was also included in a second study, on yellow fever vaccine responses in identical twins.

Sequences were obtained from CD4+ T cells sorted from blood. Source of these receptors: a woman between 18 and 30 years old in good health.

The V gene is TRBV20-1, the J gene TRBJ2-6; D uncertain. V lost 2 bases to trimming and J lost 2 bases, with 7 bases between them. Germline CDR1 is DFQATT and CDR2 is SNEGSKA (reference sequence). CDR3 length equals 14 residues. CDR3 sequence reads: CSARKGTGANVLTF. CDR3 coding DNA: TGCAGTGCTAGAAAGGGCACTGGGGCCAACGTCCTGACTTTC.

The CDR3 protein is CSARSFRGLSSYEQYF. The CDR3 coding sequence is TGCAGTGCTAGATCCTTCAGGGGCCTAAGCTCCTACGAGCAGTACTTC. The chain employs TRBV20-1 and TRBJ2-7, with D possibly TRBD1 on 6 matching bases. Deletions cut 2 bases from V and 0 bases from J, with 17 bases between. CDR3 size: 16 residues. Germline loops: CDR1 DFQATT, CDR2 SNEGSKA (reference sequence).